This TCR beta chain was sequenced in a study of regulatory T cells in long-lasting Graves disease. The time point is: newly diagnosed GD, antithyroid drugs for less than 3 months. The TCR library was made from RNA that had been extracted from PBMCs in TRIzol. The CDR3 has 17 amino acids. From germline, CDR1 is LNHDA and CDR2 SQIVND (reference sequence). V lost 1 base and J 3 bases, leaving 19 bases between the germline ends. Arm-PCR of CDR3 regions with iRepertoire HTBI primers generated TCR beta libraries. TCRdb ran MiXCR on the multiplex PCR reads and lists one entry per CDR3 protein. The data show 300,000 to 400,000 distinct CDR3 sequences, with over 15% seen just once and 25% to 30% held by the top ten. The sample was also reused in another study, on T cells in Graves' hyperthyroidism and ophthalmopathy.

This TCR derives from a man in his forties with Graves disease. The genes are TRBV19 and TRBJ2-7; D remains unclear. This specimen was peripheral blood mononuclear cells (PBMCs), taken at new diagnosis, from a patient treated with antithyroid drugs. The CDR3 is CASSIGPGGGAFYEQYF. Written as DNA, the CDR3 is TGTGCCAGTAGTATAGGACCGGGCGGCGGAGCATTCTACGAGCAGTACTTC. The complete variable domain, with remaining parts taken from reference TRBV19 and TRBJ2-7, reads DGGITQSPKYLFRKEGQNVTLSCEQNLNHDAMYWYRQDPGQGLRLIYYSQIVNDFQKGDIAEGYSVSREKKESFPLTVTSAQKNPTAFYLCASSIGPGGGAFYEQYFGPGTRLTVT.